This entry concerns a single TCR beta chain. The sample originates from a study of blood T cell repertoires in COVID-19. Trimming cost V 5 bases and J 1 base; bases outside gene matches: 10. This CDR3 is 16 amino acids long. CDR1 SGHTA and CDR2 FQGTGA come from the germline V gene. Method: immunoSEQ multiplex PCR; TCRdb's copy keeps in-frame clones and lacks some. The sample holds 390,000 or so clones; 80% to 90% are singletons and the top ten take 1%. Sample: PBMCs or T cells enriched from blood (not recorded which). The chain is built from TRBV7-3 and TRBJ2-5; 7 nucleotides align to TRBD2. The TCR was taken from a man between 18 and 35 years old who had recovered from COVID-19. The CDR3 reads CASSPGVLASQETQYF. The CDR3 DNA is TGTGCCAGCAGCCCGGGGGTACTAGCGAGCCAAGAGACCCAGTACTTC.